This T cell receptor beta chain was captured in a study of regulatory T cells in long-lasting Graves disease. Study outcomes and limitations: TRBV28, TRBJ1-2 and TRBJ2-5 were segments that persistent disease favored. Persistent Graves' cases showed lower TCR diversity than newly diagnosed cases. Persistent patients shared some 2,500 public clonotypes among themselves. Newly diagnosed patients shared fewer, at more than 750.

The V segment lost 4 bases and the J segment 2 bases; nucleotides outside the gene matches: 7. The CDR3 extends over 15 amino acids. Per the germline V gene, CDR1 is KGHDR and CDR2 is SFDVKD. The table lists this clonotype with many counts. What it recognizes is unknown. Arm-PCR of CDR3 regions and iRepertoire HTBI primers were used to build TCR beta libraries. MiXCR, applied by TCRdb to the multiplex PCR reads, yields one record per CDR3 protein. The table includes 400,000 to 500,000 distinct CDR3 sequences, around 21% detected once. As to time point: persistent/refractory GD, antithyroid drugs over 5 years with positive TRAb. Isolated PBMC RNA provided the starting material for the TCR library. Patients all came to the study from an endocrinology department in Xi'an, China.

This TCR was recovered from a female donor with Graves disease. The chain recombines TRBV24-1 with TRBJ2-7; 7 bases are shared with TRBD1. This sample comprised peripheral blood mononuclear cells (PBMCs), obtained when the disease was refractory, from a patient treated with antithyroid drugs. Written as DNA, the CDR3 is TGTGCCACCAGTGACCCGGGACAGAATACCTACGAGCAGTACTTC. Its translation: CATSDPGQNTYEQYF.